The next 10 T cell receptor beta chains were all read from a single sample in a study of OX40 agonist ivuxolimab in advanced cancers. TCRdb's copy holds only in-frame clones and misses some; the assay was immunoSEQ multiplex PCR. Among about 71,000 clones, approximately 91% were seen once, and the ten largest hold 14% to 15%. Sample: CD4+ or CD8+ T cells sorted from blood, taken in a trial of the OX40 agonist ivuxolimab. The receptors come from an adult with an advanced solid tumor such as melanoma, head and neck, liver or kidney cancer.

A single count supports this clone. The chain uses TRBV14 and TRBJ2-1, with 7 positions matching TRBD1. V dropped 3 bases and J dropped 5; count of bases not matched to a gene: 7. Germline V gene lookup returns CDR1 SGHDN and CDR2 FVKESK. The CDR3 has 15 residues. The CDR3 sequence: CASSQHRGINNEQFF. The CDR3 DNA is TGTGCCAGCAGCCAGCACAGGGGTATAAACAATGAGCAGTTCTTC.

The rearrangement joins TRBV11-1 to TRBJ1-4; D gene unclear. Germline V gives CDR1 SGHAT, CDR2 FQDESV (reference sequence). The CDR3 is 17 residues long. Deletions cut 4 bases from V and 5 bases from J, with 20 bases between. This chain's CDR3 is CASSSLQQTGENEKLFF. Written as DNA, the CDR3 is TGTGCCAGCAGCTCCCTACAACAGACGGGCGAAAATGAAAAACTGTTTTTT.

This clone was observed once. The gene calls are TRBV7-9 and TRBJ2-7, with 8 bases fitting TRBD1. CDR1 and CDR2 (germline): SEHNR, FQNEAQ (reference sequence). The V and J ends lost 6 bases and 0 bases, in that order; junction bases with no gene match: 7. CDR3 length: 15 amino acids. The CDR3 nucleotides are TGTGCCAGCAGGCCAGGACAGGGAAACTCCTACGAGCAGTACTTC. This encodes CASRPGQGNSYEQYF.

The chain has TRBV7-8 and TRBJ2-7; 7 bases are a match to TRBD1. The CDR3 sequence is 16 residues long. V lost 4 bases to trimming and J lost 3 bases; unmatched junction nucleotides: 12. Germline values: CDR1 SGHVS, CDR2 FQNEAQ. The CDR3 bases are TGTGCCAGCAGCTCCTTGACAGAGACAGGGATCTACGAGCAGTACTTC. This codes for CASSSLTETGIYEQYF.

This chain links TRBV18 with TRBJ2-3; unclear D gene. Germline V gene lookup returns CDR1 KGHSH and CDR2 LQKENI. V lost 4 bases and J 4 bases, leaving 15 bases between the germline ends. The CDR3 is 15 residues long. The DNA of the CDR3 is TGTGCCAGCTCACTGACTCCCCTACCGGCAGATACGCAGTATTTT. Translation: CASSLTPLPADTQYF.

This chain joins TRBV28 and TRBJ2-7; TRBD2 matches at 11 bases. Trimming removed 5 bases from V and 1 base from J; junction bases left unmatched: 7. Per the germline V gene, CDR1 is MDHEN and CDR2 is SYDVKM. CDR3 length: 16 amino acids. The CDR3 DNA reads TGTGCCAGCAGTCCCCCCGGGACTAGCGGTTCCTACGAGCAGTACTTC. Residues: CASSPPGTSGSYEQYF.

This clone came up once. The V and J genes are TRBV5-4 and TRBJ2-1; D gene uncertain. Germline CDR1 SGHNT, CDR2 YYREEE (reference sequence). The CDR3 contains 14 residues. Trimming left V 3 bases short and J 3 bases short, with 10 bases between. This chain's CDR3 is CASSSALDYNEQFF. The CDR3 DNA sequence: TGTGCCAGCAGCTCCGCCTTGGACTACAATGAGCAGTTCTTC.

This clone has only a few counts. This rearrangement joins TRBV9 to TRBJ2-1; no definite D call. This CDR3 region has 15 residues. V lost 3 bases and J lost 0, with 10 bases in between. Germline assignment: CDR1 SGDLS and CDR2 YYNGEE. DNA of the CDR3: TGTGCCAGCAGCGAAGTCCCCAGCTCCTACAATGAGCAGTTCTTC. This encodes CASSEVPSSYNEQFF.

The gene calls are TRBV20-1 and TRBJ2-7, with D hard to call. Per germline, CDR1 DFQATT and CDR2 SNEGSKA (reference sequence). V shed 6 bases and J shed 6 bases, with 9 bases lying between them. The CDR3 has 10 residues. In nucleotides, the CDR3 is TGCAGTGCGGTCCCCCGCGAGCAGTACTTC. This encodes CSAVPREQYF.

This rearrangement joins TRBV28 to TRBJ2-7; D may be TRBD1 (6 bases). This CDR3 spans 13 amino acids. Germline V gives CDR1 MDHEN, CDR2 SYDVKM. V was shortened by 2 bases and J by 1 base, with 6 bases between the two germline ends. CDR3 sequence (DNA): TGTGCCAGCAGTTTAGGGACATCCTACGAGCAGTACTTC. It translates to CASSLGTSYEQYF.